These 26 T cell receptor beta chains were all obtained from the same sample, sequenced in a study of cytomegalovirus exposure and HLA in healthy donors. This PCR relied on a set of 60 Vbeta primers and 13 Jbeta primers. Here immunoSEQ multiplex PCR was the method, and the copy in TCRdb shows in-frame clones only, minus some. The data hold some 250,000 clones, with roughly 87% observed a single time. The sample was PBMCs. Source of these receptors: a woman in her thirties or forties in good health and CMV-seropositive.

The chain links TRBV9 to TRBJ2-5; the D gene is possibly TRBD1 (6 bases). The V gene lost 4 bases and the J gene lost 7 bases, with 20 bases spanning the gap. Per germline, CDR1 SGDLS and CDR2 YYNGEE. There are 15 residues in the CDR3. As DNA, the CDR3 is TGTGCCAGCAGCCCTCGGATACCTTTAGGGGGGACCCAGTACTTC. Translating gives CASSPRIPLGGTQYF.

The chain combines TRBV7-3 with TRBJ2-7; the match to TRBD1 covers 8 bases. V dropped 5 bases and J dropped 2; count of bases not matched to a gene: 11. This CDR3 comprises 16 residues. Germline V gene lookup returns CDR1 SGHTA and CDR2 FQGTGA. CDR3 residues: CASSQGAGGNPYEQYF. DNA of the CDR3: TGTGCCAGCAGCCAGGGGGCGGGCGGGAACCCCTACGAGCAGTACTTC.

The chain uses TRBV9 and TRBJ2-1, with 11 nucleotides matching TRBD2. The J segment lost 4 bases and the V segment lost 0 bases, leaving 6 bases of the junction unmatched. Per germline, CDR1 SGDLS and CDR2 YYNGEE. This CDR3 has 17 amino acids. The DNA of the CDR3 is TGTGCCAGCAGCGTAGACCTAGCGGGAGGTTGGTACAATGAGCAGTTCTTC. Residues: CASSVDLAGGWYNEQFF.

The chain links TRBV6-1 to TRBJ1-6; D may be TRBD1 (6 bases). The V end lost 6 bases, the J end lost 11 bases, and 17 bases lay between the germline ends. The CDR3 extends over 14 amino acids. Germline CDR1 is MNHNS and CDR2 is SASEGT. The CDR3 region has the DNA TGTGCCAGCAGAGTTATCAGGGGTTCGGCACCCCTCCACTTT. Its translation: CASRVIRGSAPLHF.

The V gene is TRBV30, the J gene TRBJ1-5; 8 positions agree with TRBD1. The CDR3 is made up of 14 amino acids. The ends lost 4 bases at V and 2 bases at J; junction bases unmatched: 4. Looked up from germline, CDR1 is GTSNPN and CDR2 is SVGIG (reference sequence). The CDR3 protein is CAWTAGQGNQPQHF. The CDR3, as DNA: TGTGCCTGGACTGCGGGACAGGGCAATCAGCCCCAGCATTTT.

The rearrangement links TRBV4-2 to TRBJ1-4; a weak D match, TRBD1 (6 bases). Germline V gene sequence: CDR1 LGHNA, CDR2 YNFKEQ. CDR3 length equals 17 residues. Between the trimmed V and J ends, which lost 0 bases and 7 bases, there was a span of 18 bases. The CDR3 nucleotides are TGTGCCAGCAGCCAAGAGCCCGCTGGGGGGGCTCGTGAAAAACTGTTTTTT. This translates into CASSQEPAGGAREKLFF.

This rearrangement joins TRBV6-7 to TRBJ1-5; no clear D gene. TRBV6-7 is filed as an ORF, its function uncertain. The CDR3 has 12 residues. With 5 bases removed from V and 5 bases from J, the gap between germline ends came to 7 bases. CDR3: CASSTGYQPQHF. The DNA for the CDR3 is TGTGCCAGCAGTACGGGATATCAGCCCCAGCATTTT.

The chain combines TRBV5-5 with TRBJ2-7; 8 bases are shared with TRBD1. The J segment lost 5 bases and the V segment lost 4 bases, leaving 20 bases of the junction unmatched. Germline CDR1 is SGHKS and CDR2 is YYEKEE (reference sequence). CDR3 length: 18 amino acids. DNA for the CDR3: TGTGCCAGCAGCCCGGGCTCCGGACAGGGTAGCTGGGCGGACGAGCAGTACTTC. This sequence encodes CASSPGSGQGSWADEQYF.

This rearrangement joins TRBV19 to TRBJ2-7; weak D call: TRBD2 (5 bases). CDR3 length: 11 amino acids. With 5 bases removed from V and 3 bases from J, the gap between germline ends came to 5 bases. CDR1 is LNHDA and CDR2 is SQIVND in the germline V gene (reference sequence). The CDR3 nucleotides are TGTGCCAGTAGTGGAGGCTACGAGCAGTACTTC. Its translation is CASSGGYEQYF. The full variable domain, in which reference TRBV19 and TRBJ2-7 provide the parts outside the CDR3, is DGGITQSPKYLFRKEGQNVTLSCEQNLNHDAMYWYRQDPGQGLRLIYYSQIVNDFQKGDIAEGYSVSREKKESFPLTVTSAQKNPTAFYLCASSGGYEQYFGPGTRLTVT.

This chain uses TRBV10-3 with TRBJ2-7; 10 bases are shared with TRBD2. CDR3 length equals 17 residues. Unmatched junction bases numbered 10, after V lost 3 bases and J lost 2 bases. Germline V lookup: CDR1 ENHRY, CDR2 SYGVKD. The CDR3, as DNA: TGTGCCATCAGTGAAGAGGCTAGCGGGAGCTCTCCCTACGAGCAGTACTTC. Protein: CAISEEASGSSPYEQYF.

Points on this clone: Germline is not matched at one junction end, which may reflect a read error. The rearrangement uses TRBV7-2 and TRBJ1-3; the match to TRBD1 covers 9 bases. Germline values: CDR1 SGHTA, CDR2 FQGNSA. The CDR3 has 19 amino acids. The CDR3 DNA is TGTGCCAGCAGCCGATCCGGGACAGGGAGAGACCCATCTGGAAGCACCATATATTTT. Its protein product is CASSRSGTGRDPSGSTIYF.

This rearrangement joins TRBV7-9 to TRBJ2-1; possible D gene TRBD2, 5 bases. The CDR3 loop spans 17 amino acids. Looked up from germline, CDR1 is SEHNR and CDR2 is FQNEAQ (reference sequence). Trimming took 5 bases from V and 7 from J, leaving 24 bases between them. The DNA of the CDR3 is TGTGCCAGCAGCCCCCTACTAGGACCCGTGGACGGGAATGAGCAGTTCTTC. Translation gives CASSPLLGPVDGNEQFF.

Comment on this clone: The junction shows a germline mismatch at one end, possibly a read error. J is TRBJ2-7 and V is TRBV7-2; D possibly corresponds to TRBD2 (6 bases). This CDR3 region has 14 residues. Germline values: CDR1 SGHTA, CDR2 FQGNSA. CDR3 DNA: TGTGCCAGCAGCTTAATGGGGGACTCCCACGAGCAGTACTTC. Protein sequence: CASSLMGDSHEQYF.

This clone was observed a few times. V usage is TRBV18 and J usage is TRBJ2-1; D not resolved. V was cut by 3 bases and J by 2 bases, with 5 bases left in between. Per germline, CDR1 KGHSH and CDR2 LQKENI. The CDR3 runs to 13 residues. The CDR3 coding sequence is TGTGCCAGCTCACCGTCGGCCTACAATGAGCAGTTCTTC. Residues: CASSPSAYNEQFF.

This rearrangement joins TRBV18 to TRBJ2-5, with 11 positions matching TRBD2. With 5 bases clipped from V and 6 bases from J, the junction kept 5 bases outside the gene matches. Germline V lookup: CDR1 KGHSH, CDR2 LQKENI. CDR3 size: 14 residues. The CDR3 sequence: CASSDSSGRKTQYF. CDR3 coding DNA: TGTGCCAGCTCAGATTCTAGCGGGAGGAAGACCCAGTACTTC.

The chain uses TRBV10-1 and TRBJ2-5; unclear D gene. The germline V gene encodes CDR1 WNHNN and CDR2 SYGVQD (reference sequence). V lost 6 bases to trimming and J lost 1 base, with 12 bases between them. The CDR3 is made up of 14 amino acids. The CDR3 is CASSDAAPQETQYF. CDR3 DNA: TGCGCCAGCAGCGATGCAGCGCCCCAAGAGACCCAGTACTTC.

V gene TRBV13 combines with J gene TRBJ1-3, with a weak D call TRBD1 (5 bases). This CDR3 spans 15 amino acids. With 3 bases removed from V and 1 base from J, the gap between germline ends came to 10 bases. Looked up from germline, CDR1 is PRHDT and CDR2 is FYEKMQ (reference sequence). The CDR3: CASSLLGGSGNTIYF. The CDR3 bases are TGTGCCAGCAGCTTGTTGGGGGGGTCTGGAAACACCATATATTTT.

A word on this clone: Relative to the germline gene, one junction end is altered; a read error may explain this. V usage is TRBV28 and J usage is TRBJ1-1; perhaps TRBD1 as D (6 bases). Germline V gene data show CDR1 as MDHEN and CDR2 as SYDVKM. The CDR3 loop spans 16 amino acids. CDR3 coding DNA: TGTGCCAACAGTTTAAGCCACAGGGCTATGAACACTGAAGCTTTCTTT. Translated: CANSLSHRAMNTEAFF.

As to this clone: One end of the junction does not line up with germline, which may come from a read error. The chain links TRBV19 to TRBJ2-2; 10 bases align to TRBD2. Per the germline V gene, CDR1 is LNHDA and CDR2 is SQIVND (reference sequence). The CDR3 contains 18 residues. CDR3 DNA sequence: TGCGCCAGTAGGGGTCGCAGGGCTCTAGCGGGGGCCAAGGCGGAGCTGTTTTTT. Protein sequence: CASRGRRALAGAKAELFF.

The V gene is TRBV5-4, the J gene TRBJ1-1; the D is unclear. With 1 base removed from V and 1 base from J, the gap between germline ends came to 11 bases. This CDR3 spans 15 amino acids. Germline values: CDR1 SGHNT, CDR2 YYREEE (reference sequence). As DNA, the CDR3 is TGTGCCAGCAGCTTGTCCCGACGGGGGAACACTGAAGCTTTCTTT. It encodes CASSLSRRGNTEAFF.

V gene TRBV29-1 combines with J gene TRBJ2-5; 10 bases are a match to TRBD2. CDR3 length: 15 residues. The V segment lost 3 bases and the J segment 11 bases; nucleotides outside the gene matches: 15. Per germline, CDR1 SQVTM and CDR2 ANQGSEA. CDR3 region: CSVEPLAGAGGLQYF. Written as DNA, the CDR3 is TGCAGCGTTGAGCCGCTAGCGGGAGCGGGAGGCCTGCAGTACTTC.

The DNA for the CDR3 is TGTGCCAGCAGCGGAGTCCTAGCGGGTGGTGGGGAGCAGTTCTTC. As protein: CASSGVLAGGGEQFF. V gene TRBV5-4 combines with J gene TRBJ2-1; 8 positions match TRBD2. Trimming removed 4 bases from V and 10 bases from J; junction bases left unmatched: 13. Germline values: CDR1 SGHNT, CDR2 YYREEE (reference sequence). The CDR3 contains 15 residues.

CDR3 nucleotides: TGCGCCAGCAGCCAAGACGGGACTAGGGCCGATGAGCAGTTCTTC. Translated, it gives CASSQDGTRADEQFF. The rearrangement joins TRBV4-3 to TRBJ2-1, with TRBD2 identical over 8 bases. V dropped 0 bases and J dropped 8; count of bases not matched to a gene: 6. Germline V gene sequence: CDR1 LGHNA, CDR2 YSLEER. This CDR3 is 15 amino acids long.

The chain's CDR3 is CASTVDRGRIAGNQPQHF. The CDR3, as DNA: TGTGCCAGCACCGTTGACAGGGGGCGTATAGCTGGAAATCAGCCCCAGCATTTT. The V call is TRBV5-8, the J call TRBJ1-5; 10 nucleotides agree with TRBD1. The CDR3 totals 18 residues. V was clipped by 6 bases and J by 4 bases; unmatched bases: 16. From germline, CDR1 is SGHTS and CDR2 YDEGEE. Complete variable domain (other parts from reference TRBV5-8 and TRBJ1-5): EAGVTQSPTHLIKTRGQQATLRCSPISGHTSVYWYQQALGLGLQFLLWYDEGEERNRGNFPPRFSGRQFPNYSSELNVNALELEDSALYLCASTVDRGRIAGNQPQHFGDGTRLSIL.

The CDR3 nucleotides read TGTGCCAGCAGCTTAAGGACATTTTACAATGAGCAGTTCTTC. Its protein is CASSLRTFYNEQFF. This chain uses TRBV7-8 with TRBJ2-1, with a tentative D call TRBD1 (5 bases). Trimming shortened V by 2 bases and J by 4 bases, and 9 bases separated the two germline ends. This CDR3 is built from 14 residues. Germline CDR1 is SGHVS and CDR2 is FQNEAQ.

This chain connects TRBV30 to TRBJ1-6, with unresolved D. The germline V and J ends were trimmed by 5 bases and 11 bases, with 10 bases remaining between them. CDR1 and CDR2 from the germline V gene are GTSNPN and SVGIG (reference sequence). The CDR3 is made up of 11 amino acids. CDR3 in amino acids: CAWGSGAPLHF. For the CDR3, the DNA is TGTGCCTGGGGATCCGGGGCACCCCTCCACTTT.